Below, one T cell receptor (beta chain) is given with its context. What it binds is unknown. The data originate from a study of T cell repertoires in cytomegalovirus infection. TCRdb itself ran the reads through MiXCR, one entry per CDR3 protein. The table lists around 900,000 distinct CDR3 sequences, less than 35% of them singletons. The CDR3 extends over 14 amino acids. CDR1 is MNHEY, CDR2 SMNVEV, per germline (reference sequence). J lost 8 bases, V lost 4 bases, and 8 bases had no gene match. The receptor was derived from a human donor in good health (CMV status not recorded). Some clones in this sample may be carry-over from other donors' samples. The genes are TRBV27 and TRBJ2-1, with 7 nucleotides matching TRBD1. The material sequenced was cultured CD8+ T cells from PBMCs, taken from culture after CMV antigen stimulation. CDR3 sequence (DNA): TGTGCCAGCAGTTGGGTACAGGGGATAGATGAGCAGTTCTTC. This codes for CASSWVQGIDEQFF.